The next 20 T cell receptor beta chains were all read from a single sample in a study of blood T cells in healthy people across ages. For the second PCR, which ran for 7 to 11 cycles, a sample-barcoded 5' primer and a J-beta primer mix were used. A single record per CDR3 protein comes from TCRdb applying MiXCR to the 5' RACE reads. The data hold roughly 1,800,000 distinct CDR3 sequences, with 40% to 55% observed a single time. Input material: blood. The receptors were sampled from a middle-aged woman in good health.

This clonotype turned up a few times. CDR3 DNA sequence: TGTGCCAGCAGTCCGGGACGAAGCCACGAGCAGTACTTC. This translates into CASSPGRSHEQYF. The genes are TRBV13 and TRBJ2-7; tentatively, D is TRBD1 or TRBD2 (5 bases each). This CDR3 has 13 amino acids. V was cut by 6 bases and J by 5 bases, with 14 bases left in between. The germline V gene has CDR1 PRHDT and CDR2 FYEKMQ (reference sequence).

There are a few counts of this clonotype. This chain connects TRBV4-3 to TRBJ2-3; 7 bases map to TRBD1. CDR1 and CDR2 (germline): LGHNA, YSLEER. The CDR3 runs 15 residues. V trimming: 1 base; J trimming: 2 bases; junction bases outside the gene matches: 3. The CDR3 region is CASSQGQGVTDTQYF. The DNA of the CDR3 is TGCGCCAGCAGCCAAGGTCAGGGGGTCACAGATACGCAGTATTTT.

This clonotype was counted once. This chain connects TRBV5-1 to TRBJ1-1; D possibly corresponds to TRBD1 (6 bases). Germline CDR1 is SGHRS and CDR2 is YFSETQ. The CDR3 runs to 16 residues. V lost 0 bases and J 1 base, leaving 13 bases between the germline ends. The chain's CDR3 is CASSLETGSQNTEAFF. Written as DNA, the CDR3 is TGCGCCAGCAGCTTGGAAACAGGGTCCCAGAACACTGAAGCTTTCTTT. Based on the CDR3 plus reference TRBV5-1 and TRBJ1-1, the full variable domain is KAGVTQTPRYLIKTRGQQVTLSCSPISGHRSVSWYQQTPGQGLQFLFEYFSETQRNKGNFPGRFSGRQFSNSRSEMNVSTLELGDSALYLCASSLETGSQNTEAFFGQGTRLTVV.

The rearrangement uses TRBV7-2 and TRBJ1-3; a weak D match, TRBD1 (5 bases). V was clipped by 1 base and J by 0 bases, with 16 bases between them. CDR1 SGHTA and CDR2 FQGNSA come from the germline V gene. The CDR3 sequence is 18 residues long. CDR3 sequence (DNA): TGTGCCAGCAGCTTAGATGGGGTGGGACCGGGCTCTGGAAACACCATATATTTT. Protein: CASSLDGVGPGSGNTIYF.

In regard to this clonotype: One end of the junction is discordant with germline, which a read error may explain. V usage is TRBV12-3 or TRBV12-4 and J usage is TRBJ2-3, with 9 bases identical to TRBD1. This CDR3 is 15 amino acids long. CDR3 nucleotides: TGTACCAGCAGTAGGGGACAGGGTCTGACAGATACGCAGTATTTT. Its translation is CTSSRGQGLTDTQYF.

This clonotype occurred many times. The chain couples TRBV6-2 or TRBV6-3 to TRBJ2-6, with D hard to call. V gave up 11 bases and J gave up 2 bases, with 13 bases separating them. Per germline, CDR1 MNHEY and CDR2 SVGEGT. The length of the CDR3 is 14 residues. CDR3 sequence: CASSTAAGANVLTF. CDR3 nucleotide sequence: TGTGCCTCCTCCACGGCAGCTGGGGCCAACGTCCTGACTTTC.

In its sample, this clonotype was seen a few times. The chain has TRBV19 and TRBJ1-4; D unclear. This CDR3 is built from 14 residues. CDR1 and CDR2 (germline): LNHDA, SQIVND (reference sequence). With 7 bases removed from V and 6 bases from J, the gap between germline ends came to 15 bases. The CDR3 region is CASNPTPTDEKLFF. CDR3 DNA sequence: TGTGCCAGTAACCCGACCCCGACGGATGAAAAACTGTTTTTT.

This chain connects TRBV2 to TRBJ1-1, with D perhaps TRBD1 (6 bases). The CDR3 runs 15 residues. Germline CDR1 and CDR2: SNHLY and FYNNEI. Trimming took 6 bases from V and 2 from J, leaving 16 bases between them. The CDR3 nucleotides are TGTGCCAGCAGCGGTCTACAGGGTATTAACACTGAAGCTTTCTTT. Translating it yields CASSGLQGINTEAFF.

The rearrangement links TRBV7-8 to TRBJ1-2; possibly TRBD1 for D (5 bases). The V end was cut by 1 base, the J end by 4 bases, with 10 bases between. This CDR3 comprises 14 residues. The germline V gene encodes CDR1 SGHVS and CDR2 FQNEAQ. The DNA of the CDR3 is TGTGCCAGCAGCTTAGGGGACTATTTCTATGGCTACACCTTC. Translating gives CASSLGDYFYGYTF. Combining the CDR3 with reference TRBV7-8 and TRBJ1-2 gives the whole variable domain GAGVSQSPRYKVAKRGQDVALRCDPISGHVSLFWYQQALGQGPEFLTYFQNEAQLDKSGLPSDRFFAERPEGSVSTLKIQRTQQEDSAVYLCASSLGDYFYGYTFGSGTRLTVV.

The chain couples TRBV4-3 to TRBJ2-5, with D hard to call. Germline-derived CDR1 and CDR2 are LGHNA and YSLEER. Trimming shortened V by 0 bases and J by 0 bases, and 17 bases separated the two germline ends. The CDR3 contains 18 residues. As DNA, the CDR3 is TGCGCCAGCAGCCAAGAGGGTGCGGCAAGCAGCCACCAAGAGACCCAGTACTTC. This sequence encodes CASSQEGAASSHQETQYF.

The rearrangement joins TRBV6-2 or TRBV6-3 to TRBJ1-2; 11 nucleotides align to TRBD1. The CDR3 runs to 16 residues. The trim removed 2 bases at V and 3 bases at J, leaving 5 bases unmatched. Germline lookup yields CDR1 MNHEY and CDR2 SVGEGT. The CDR3, as DNA: TGTGCCAGCAGTTACACTCCGGGACAGGGGGACTATGGCTACACCTTC. This codes for CASSYTPGQGDYGYTF.

The chain couples TRBV11-2 to TRBJ2-1, with no clear D. The CDR3 consists of 17 residues. Germline V gene sequence: CDR1 SGHAT, CDR2 FQNNGV. Trimming stripped 5 bases from V and 8 bases from J, with 25 bases between. The DNA of the CDR3 is TGTGCCAGCAGCCCTCGATTGGGCCTAGTGGTTTCCGATGAGCAGTTCTTC. It codes for CASSPRLGLVVSDEQFF.

The chain uses TRBV4-1 and TRBJ2-3; 9 positions match TRBD2. After removal of 0 bases from V and 4 bases from J, the junction contained 8 bases not matched to a gene. CDR1 and CDR2 from the germline V gene are MGHRA and YSYEKL. The CDR3 contains 17 residues. CDR3 nucleotide sequence: TGCGCCAGCAGCCAAGATGGGGCGGGGGGGCCGGCAGATACGCAGTATTTT. Translated: CASSQDGAGGPADTQYF.

The gene calls are TRBV6-4 and TRBJ2-1; tentative D call: TRBD1 (5 bases). Germline CDR1 is MRHNA and CDR2 is SNTAGT. The ends were cut back, 2 bases at V and 10 bases at J, with 15 bases in the middle. The CDR3 is 14 amino acids. DNA of the CDR3: TGTGCCAGCAGTGACAGGGGCCATTTAGGAGAGCAGTTCTTC. It is translated as CASSDRGHLGEQFF.

To note about this clonotype: A read error may produce the germline difference seen at one junction end. The V call is TRBV7-2, the J call TRBJ2-1, with a possible D match to TRBD1 (6 bases). The CDR3 has 17 amino acids. CDR1 is SGHTA, CDR2 FQGNSA, per germline. The CDR3 sequence is CASSPTGGRGSYKEQFF. In nucleotides, the CDR3 is TGTGCCAGCAGCCCGACAGGCGGCAGGGGCTCCTACAAGGAGCAGTTCTTC.

The CDR3 reads CASSESWTGINSPLHF. For the CDR3, the DNA is TGTGCCAGCAGTGAAAGCTGGACAGGGATAAATTCACCCCTCCACTTT. The chain joins TRBV25-1 to TRBJ1-6; the match to TRBD1 covers 8 bases. Trimming removed 2 bases from V and 7 bases from J; junction bases left unmatched: 7. Germline V gene lookup returns CDR1 MGHDK and CDR2 SYGVNS. The CDR3 is 16 amino acids.

This clonotype was seen a handful of times. The J gene is TRBJ2-1, the V gene TRBV20-1, with 7 nucleotides matching TRBD2. The CDR3 spans 16 residues. From germline, CDR1 is DFQATT and CDR2 SNEGSKA (reference sequence). V shed 2 bases and J 7 bases; nucleotides not matched to a gene: 14. The CDR3 is CSARRPIQGRENEQFF. CDR3 nucleotides: TGCAGTGCTAGACGTCCAATCCAAGGGAGGGAAAATGAGCAGTTCTTC.

The J gene is TRBJ2-1, the V gene TRBV2; 10 nucleotides agree with TRBD1. Germline V gene sequence: CDR1 SNHLY, CDR2 FYNNEI. This CDR3 contains 18 residues. J lost 0 bases, V lost 10 bases, and 15 bases had no gene match. The CDR3 sequence is CAKPGSDRGLSSYNEQFF. CDR3 DNA sequence: TGTGCCAAACCGGGGTCCGACAGGGGGCTAAGCTCCTACAATGAGCAGTTCTTC.

This clonotype appeared a few times. The gene calls are TRBV10-3 and TRBJ2-7, with D possibly being TRBD1 (6 bases). The CDR3 loop spans 14 amino acids. Germline V gives CDR1 ENHRY, CDR2 SYGVKD. Between the trimmed V and J ends, which lost 4 bases and 0 bases, there was a span of 10 bases. In DNA, the CDR3 is TGTGCCATCAGTGGGACAGAGCTCTCCTACGAGCAGTACTTC. It specifies CAISGTELSYEQYF.

This chain joins TRBV14 and TRBJ2-1; TRBD1 matches at 7 bases. V was clipped by 3 bases and J by 6 bases; unmatched bases: 5. In germline, CDR1 is SGHDN, CDR2 FVKESK. The CDR3 spans 14 residues. CDR3 sequence: CASSHPGQINEQFF. The CDR3 coding sequence is TGTGCCAGCAGCCACCCGGGACAGATCAATGAGCAGTTCTTC.